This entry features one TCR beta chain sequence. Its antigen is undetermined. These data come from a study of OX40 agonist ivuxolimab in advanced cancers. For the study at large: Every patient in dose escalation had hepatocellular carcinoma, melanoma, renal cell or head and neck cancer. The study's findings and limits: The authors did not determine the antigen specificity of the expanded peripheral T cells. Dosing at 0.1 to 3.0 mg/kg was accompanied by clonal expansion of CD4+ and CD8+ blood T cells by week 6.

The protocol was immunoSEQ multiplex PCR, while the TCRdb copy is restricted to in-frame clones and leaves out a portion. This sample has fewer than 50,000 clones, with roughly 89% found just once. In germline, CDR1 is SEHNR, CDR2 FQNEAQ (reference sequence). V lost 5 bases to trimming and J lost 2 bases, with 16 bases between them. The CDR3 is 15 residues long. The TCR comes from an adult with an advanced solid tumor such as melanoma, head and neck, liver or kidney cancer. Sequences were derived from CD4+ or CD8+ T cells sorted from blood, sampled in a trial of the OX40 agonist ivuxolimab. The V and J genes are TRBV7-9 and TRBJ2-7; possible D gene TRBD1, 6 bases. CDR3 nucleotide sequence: TGTGCCAGCAGCCGGTCAACAGGGTGGCCCTACGAGCAGTACTTC. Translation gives CASSRSTGWPYEQYF. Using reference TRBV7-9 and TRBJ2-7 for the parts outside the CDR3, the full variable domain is DTGVSQNPRHKITKRGQNVTFRCDPISEHNRLYWYRQTLGQGPEFLTYFQNEAQLEKSRLLSDRFSAERPKGSFSTLEIQRTEQGDSAMYLCASSRSTGWPYEQYFGPGTRLTVT.